This T cell receptor beta chain was recovered during a study of blood T cell repertoires in COVID-19. Study overall: The origin of the acute and convalescent COVID-19 samples was the United States, Italy and Spain. From T cells, B-cell-depleted T cells, or PBMCs came the material, which was cDNA or gDNA.

The V end was cut by 3 bases, the J end by 2 bases, with 3 bases between. This CDR3 has 12 amino acids. The germline CDR1 and CDR2 sequences are KGHDR and SFDVKD. Libraries were prepared by immunoSEQ multiplex PCR; TCRdb keeps only in-frame clonotypes and omits some of them. This sample has about 70,000 clones, with 80% found just once. The receptor comes from a man aged 70-80 years who had recovered from COVID-19. The rearrangement links TRBV24-1 to TRBJ1-2; D not resolved. Sequenced: peripheral blood. Here the CDR3 reads CATSDPNYGYTF. In DNA form, the CDR3 reads TGTGCCACCAGTGATCCGAACTATGGCTACACCTTC.